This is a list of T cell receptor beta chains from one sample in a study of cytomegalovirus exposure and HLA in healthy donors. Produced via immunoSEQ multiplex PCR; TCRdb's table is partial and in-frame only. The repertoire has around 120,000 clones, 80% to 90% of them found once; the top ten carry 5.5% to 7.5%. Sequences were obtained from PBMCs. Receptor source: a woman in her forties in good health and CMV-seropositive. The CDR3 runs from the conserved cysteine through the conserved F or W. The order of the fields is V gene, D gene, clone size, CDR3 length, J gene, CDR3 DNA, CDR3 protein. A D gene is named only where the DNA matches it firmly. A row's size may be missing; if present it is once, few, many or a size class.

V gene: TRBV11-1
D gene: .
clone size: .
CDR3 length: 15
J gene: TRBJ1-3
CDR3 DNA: TGTGCCAGCAGCTCGACAGTTCTCTCTGGAAACACCATATATTTT
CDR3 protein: CASSSTVLSGNTIYF

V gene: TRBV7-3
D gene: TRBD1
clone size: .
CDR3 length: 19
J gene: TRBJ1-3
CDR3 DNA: TGTGCCAGCAGCTTACCGGACAGGGGGCTATATTTCTCTGGAAACACCATATATTTT
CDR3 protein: CASSLPDRGLYFSGNTIYF

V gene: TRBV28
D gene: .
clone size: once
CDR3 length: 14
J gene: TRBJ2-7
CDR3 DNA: TGTGCCAGCAGTTTTAGCGCCTCACCCTACGAGCAGTACTTC
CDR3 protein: CASSFSASPYEQYF

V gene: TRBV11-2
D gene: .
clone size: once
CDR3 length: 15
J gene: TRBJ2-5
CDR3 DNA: TGTGCCAGCACCGCGTGGCTTAGCGCACAAGAGACCCAGTACTTC
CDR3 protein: CASTAWLSAQETQYF

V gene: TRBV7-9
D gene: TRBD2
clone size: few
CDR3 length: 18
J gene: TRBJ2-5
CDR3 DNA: TGTGCCAGCAGCTTAGTCGCCCCCCTGAGGACTAGCGGAGAGACCCAGTACTTC
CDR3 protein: CASSLVAPLRTSGETQYF

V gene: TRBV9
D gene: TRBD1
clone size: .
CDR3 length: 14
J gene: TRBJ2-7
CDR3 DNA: TGTGCCAGCAGCGCCTGGGACAGAGACTACGAGCAGTACTTC
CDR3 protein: CASSAWDRDYEQYF

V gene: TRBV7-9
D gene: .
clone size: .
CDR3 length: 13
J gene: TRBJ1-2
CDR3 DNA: TGTGCCAGCAGCTACAGGGTTGACTATGGCTACACCTTC
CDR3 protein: CASSYRVDYGYTF

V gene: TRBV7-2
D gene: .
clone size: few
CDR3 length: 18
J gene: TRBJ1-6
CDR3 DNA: TGTGCCAGCAGCTTGGTACTCTTTGGACAGAGCCATAATTCACCCCTCCACTTT
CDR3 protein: CASSLVLFGQSHNSPLHF

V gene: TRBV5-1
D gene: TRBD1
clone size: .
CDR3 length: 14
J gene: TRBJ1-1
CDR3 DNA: TGCGCCAGCAGCCCTTGGACAGGGAACACTGAAGCTTTCTTT
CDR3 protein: CASSPWTGNTEAFF

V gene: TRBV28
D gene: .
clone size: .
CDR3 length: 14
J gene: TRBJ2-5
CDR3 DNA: TGTGCCAGCAGTTTTGGACAACTACAAGAGACCCAGTACTTC
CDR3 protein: CASSFGQLQETQYF

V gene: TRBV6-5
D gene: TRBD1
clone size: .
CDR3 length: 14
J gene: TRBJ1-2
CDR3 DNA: TGTGCCAGCAGGACAACCGGGACAGGGGTTGGCTACACCTTC
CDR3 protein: CASRTTGTGVGYTF